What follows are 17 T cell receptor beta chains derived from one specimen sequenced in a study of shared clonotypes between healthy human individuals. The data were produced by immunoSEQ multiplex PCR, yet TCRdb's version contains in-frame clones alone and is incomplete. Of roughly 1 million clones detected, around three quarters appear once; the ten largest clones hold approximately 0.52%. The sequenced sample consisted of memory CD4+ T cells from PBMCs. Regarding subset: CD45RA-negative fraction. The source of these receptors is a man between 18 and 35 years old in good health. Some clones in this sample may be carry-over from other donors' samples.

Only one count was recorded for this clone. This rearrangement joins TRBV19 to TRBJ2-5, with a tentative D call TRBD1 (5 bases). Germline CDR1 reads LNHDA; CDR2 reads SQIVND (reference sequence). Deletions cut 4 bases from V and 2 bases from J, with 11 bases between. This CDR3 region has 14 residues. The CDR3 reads CASSTRQIQETQYF. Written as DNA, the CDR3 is TGTGCCAGTAGTACCCGACAGATTCAAGAGACCCAGTACTTC.

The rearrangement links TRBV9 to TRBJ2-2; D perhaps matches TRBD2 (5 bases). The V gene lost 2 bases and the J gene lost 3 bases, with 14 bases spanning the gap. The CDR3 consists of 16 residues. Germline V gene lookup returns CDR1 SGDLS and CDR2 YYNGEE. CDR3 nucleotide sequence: TGTGCCAGCAGCGTGGTGGACCGGCGGGACACCGGGGAGCTGTTTTTT. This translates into CASSVVDRRDTGELFF.

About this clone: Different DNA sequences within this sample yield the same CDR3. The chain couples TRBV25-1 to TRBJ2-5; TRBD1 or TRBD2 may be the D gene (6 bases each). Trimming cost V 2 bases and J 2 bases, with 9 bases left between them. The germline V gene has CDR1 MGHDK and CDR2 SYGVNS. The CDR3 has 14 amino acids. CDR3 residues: CASSELGGQETQYF. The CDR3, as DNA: TGTGCCAGCAGTGAACTAGGGGGGCAAGAGACCCAGTACTTC.

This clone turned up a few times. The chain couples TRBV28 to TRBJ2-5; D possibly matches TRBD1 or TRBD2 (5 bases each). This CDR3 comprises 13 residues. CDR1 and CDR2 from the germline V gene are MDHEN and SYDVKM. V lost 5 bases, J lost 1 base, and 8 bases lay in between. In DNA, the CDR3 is TGTGCCAGCAGTACCGGGACCCAAGAGACCCAGTACTTC. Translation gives CASSTGTQETQYF.

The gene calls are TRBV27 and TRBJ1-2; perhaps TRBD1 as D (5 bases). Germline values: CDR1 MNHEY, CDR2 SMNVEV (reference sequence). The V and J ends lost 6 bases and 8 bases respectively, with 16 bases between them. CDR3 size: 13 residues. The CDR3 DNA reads TGTGCCAGCAGGCTCCCGGGGACTCGGGGCTACACCTTC. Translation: CASRLPGTRGYTF.

The CDR3 protein is CASSAPGDRLELFF. The DNA for the CDR3 is TGTGCCAGCAGTGCCCCAGGAGACAGACTAGAGCTGTTTTTT. The rearrangement links TRBV28 to TRBJ2-2, with D perhaps given as TRBD1 or TRBD2 (5 bases each). The germline V and J ends were trimmed by 5 bases and 11 bases, with 18 bases remaining between them. Germline V gives CDR1 MDHEN, CDR2 SYDVKM. CDR3 size: 14 residues.

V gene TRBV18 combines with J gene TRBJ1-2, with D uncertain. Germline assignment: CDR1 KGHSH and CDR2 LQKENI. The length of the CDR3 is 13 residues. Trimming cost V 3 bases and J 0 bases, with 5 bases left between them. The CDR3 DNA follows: TGTGCCAGCTCACCCTCAGCTAACTATGGCTACACCTTC. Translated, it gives CASSPSANYGYTF.

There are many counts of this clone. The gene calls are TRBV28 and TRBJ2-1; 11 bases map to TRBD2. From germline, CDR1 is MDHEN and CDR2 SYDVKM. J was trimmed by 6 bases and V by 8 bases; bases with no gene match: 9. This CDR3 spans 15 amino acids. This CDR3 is CASRGLAANSNEQFF. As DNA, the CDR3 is TGTGCCAGCCGGGGACTAGCGGCAAATAGCAATGAGCAGTTCTTC.

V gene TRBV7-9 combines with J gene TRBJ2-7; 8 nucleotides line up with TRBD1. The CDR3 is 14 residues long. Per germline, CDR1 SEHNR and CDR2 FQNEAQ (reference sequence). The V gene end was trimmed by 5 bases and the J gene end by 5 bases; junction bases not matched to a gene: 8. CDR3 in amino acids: CASSMDRDDDEQYF. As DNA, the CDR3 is TGTGCCAGCAGCATGGACAGGGACGACGACGAGCAGTACTTC.

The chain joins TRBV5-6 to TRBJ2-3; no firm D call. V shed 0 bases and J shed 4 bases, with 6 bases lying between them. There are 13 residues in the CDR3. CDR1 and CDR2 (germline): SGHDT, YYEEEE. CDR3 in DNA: TGTGCCAGCAGCTTGGTCAGTTCAGATACGCAGTATTTT. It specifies CASSLVSSDTQYF.

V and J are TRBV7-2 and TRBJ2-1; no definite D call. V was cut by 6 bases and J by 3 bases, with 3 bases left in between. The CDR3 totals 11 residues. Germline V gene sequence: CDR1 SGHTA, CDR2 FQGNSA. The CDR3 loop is CASRLYNEQFF. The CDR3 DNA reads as TGTGCCAGCAGACTCTACAATGAGCAGTTCTTC.

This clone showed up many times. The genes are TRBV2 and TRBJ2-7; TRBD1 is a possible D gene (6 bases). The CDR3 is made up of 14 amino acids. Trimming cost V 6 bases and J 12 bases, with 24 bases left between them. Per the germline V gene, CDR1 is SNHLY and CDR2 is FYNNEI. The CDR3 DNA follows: TGTGCCAGCAGCCTACAGGGCTCCATTGTCGTGCCGTACTTC. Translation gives CASSLQGSIVVPYF.

The CDR3 sequence: CASSTDRKANTGELFF. The CDR3 region has the DNA TGTGCCAGCAGCACGGACAGGAAGGCCAACACCGGGGAGCTGTTTTTT. The chain links TRBV9 to TRBJ2-2, with 7 bases matching TRBD1. The V segment lost 4 bases and the J segment 2 bases; nucleotides outside the gene matches: 8. This CDR3 region has 16 residues. Germline CDR1 reads SGDLS; CDR2 reads YYNGEE.

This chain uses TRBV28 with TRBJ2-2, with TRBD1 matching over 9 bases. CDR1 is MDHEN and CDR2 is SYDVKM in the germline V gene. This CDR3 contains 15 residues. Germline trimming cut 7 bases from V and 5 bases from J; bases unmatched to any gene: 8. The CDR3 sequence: CASTTGGARTGELFF. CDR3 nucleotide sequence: TGTGCCAGCACAACAGGGGGCGCGAGGACCGGGGAGCTGTTTTTT. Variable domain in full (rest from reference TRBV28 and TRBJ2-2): DVKVTQSSRYLVKRTGEKVFLECVQDMDHENMFWYRQDPGLGLRLIYFSYDVKMKEKGDIPEGYSVSREKKERFSLILESASTNQTSMYLCASTTGGARTGELFFGEGSRLTVL.

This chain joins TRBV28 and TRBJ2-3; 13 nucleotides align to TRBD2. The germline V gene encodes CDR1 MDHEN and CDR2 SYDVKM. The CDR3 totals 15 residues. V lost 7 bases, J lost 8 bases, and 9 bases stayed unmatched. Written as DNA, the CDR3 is TGTGCCAGCACCCTACTAGCGGGAGGGCAGGGTACGCAGTATTTT. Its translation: CASTLLAGGQGTQYF.

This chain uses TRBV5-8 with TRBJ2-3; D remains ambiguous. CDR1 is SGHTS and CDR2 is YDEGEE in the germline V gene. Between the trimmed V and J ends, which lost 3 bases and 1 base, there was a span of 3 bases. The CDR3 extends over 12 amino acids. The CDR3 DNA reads TGTGCCAGCAGCTATCGCACAGATACGCAGTATTTT. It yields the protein CASSYRTDTQYF.

For the CDR3, the DNA is TGTGCCAGCACTTTGGGACAGGGGGCGTACGAGCAGTACTTC. It yields the protein CASTLGQGAYEQYF. The genes are TRBV28 and TRBJ2-7, with TRBD1 matching over 12 bases. Looked up from germline, CDR1 is MDHEN and CDR2 is SYDVKM. The junction had 5 bases not matched to a gene; V was cut back by 7 bases and J by 4 bases. This CDR3 has 14 residues.